The 30 T cell receptor beta chains below come from one sample, sequenced in a study of OX40 agonist ivuxolimab in advanced cancers. The repertoire was sequenced with immunoSEQ multiplex PCR; TCRdb's copy has only in-frame clones and lacks some. The sample carries tens of thousands of clones, roughly 85% recorded once. Sample: CD4+ or CD8+ T cells sorted from blood, taken in a trial of the OX40 agonist ivuxolimab. These receptors were collected from an adult with an advanced solid tumor such as melanoma, head and neck, liver or kidney cancer.

This clone was seen a few times. J is TRBJ2-3 and V is TRBV5-1, with 10 bases identical to TRBD2. This CDR3 contains 15 residues. J lost 1 base, V lost 2 bases, and 1 base had no gene match. Germline V gene lookup returns CDR1 SGHRS and CDR2 YFSETQ. CDR3 residues: CASSFGTSGTDTQYF. In DNA, the CDR3 is TGCGCCAGCAGCTTCGGGACTAGCGGCACAGATACGCAGTATTTT.

The rearrangement links TRBV4-1 to TRBJ2-5, with TRBD1 matching over 9 bases. J lost 1 base, V lost 4 bases, and 4 bases had no gene match. The length of the CDR3 is 15 residues. Germline CDR1 and CDR2: MGHRA and YSYEKL. In DNA form, the CDR3 reads TGCGCCAGCAGCCGCACAGGGGGCCCCCAAGAGACCCAGTACTTC. Protein sequence: CASSRTGGPQETQYF.

V gene TRBV18 combines with J gene TRBJ1-3, with a weak D call TRBD1 (5 bases). This CDR3 spans 15 amino acids. Between the trimmed V and J ends, which lost 6 bases and 0 bases, there was a span of 12 bases. The germline V gene has CDR1 KGHSH and CDR2 LQKENI. CDR3: CASSLDTYSGNTIYF. The CDR3 DNA reads as TGTGCCAGCTCGCTGGACACTTACTCTGGAAACACCATATATTTT.

This chain links TRBV4-1 with TRBJ1-2; D remains unclear. V was trimmed by 4 bases and J by 2 bases, leaving 14 bases between them. Germline lookup yields CDR1 MGHRA and CDR2 YSYEKL. CDR3 size: 15 residues. CDR3 protein: CASSPPSLGNYGYTF. In nucleotides, the CDR3 is TGCGCCAGCAGCCCCCCGAGTCTGGGAAACTATGGCTACACCTTC.

The chain employs TRBV4-2 and TRBJ1-5; D unclear. The CDR3 runs to 15 residues. Trimming removed 0 bases at V and 1 base at J, with 7 bases between. Per the germline V gene, CDR1 is LGHNA and CDR2 is YNFKEQ. The CDR3 sequence: CASSQEFLSNQPQHF. In DNA, the CDR3 is TGTGCCAGCAGCCAAGAATTTCTGAGCAATCAGCCCCAGCATTTT.

The V gene is TRBV18, the J gene TRBJ1-2; TRBD1 aligns across 9 bases. V lost 1 base to trimming and J lost 5 bases; unmatched junction nucleotides: 5. The CDR3 extends over 15 amino acids. The germline CDR1 and CDR2 sequences are KGHSH and LQKENI. CDR3 in DNA: TGTGCCAGCTCACCACGGGGACAGGGAGAATATGGCTACACCTTC. It translates to CASSPRGQGEYGYTF.

The gene calls are TRBV19 and TRBJ1-1; maybe TRBD1 (5 bases). V was shortened by 0 bases and J by 2 bases, with 10 bases between the two germline ends. Germline V gene lookup returns CDR1 LNHDA and CDR2 SQIVND (reference sequence). The CDR3 has 15 amino acids. In DNA, the CDR3 is TGTGCCAGTAGTATAGATGGGGCAGTTAACACTGAAGCTTTCTTT. Protein product: CASSIDGAVNTEAFF.

The V call is TRBV18, the J call TRBJ1-2; a weak D match, TRBD1 (5 bases). V gave up 1 base and J gave up 8 bases, with 17 bases separating them. CDR3 length: 15 residues. Germline V gene sequence: CDR1 KGHSH, CDR2 LQKENI. CDR3 amino acids: CASSPLGDDHTGYTF. The DNA of the CDR3 is TGTGCCAGCTCACCACTCGGGGACGACCATACGGGCTACACCTTC.

V gene TRBV27 combines with J gene TRBJ1-5, with a tentative D call TRBD1 (5 bases). The CDR3 totals 15 residues. V dropped 1 base and J dropped 4 bases, with 11 bases sitting between them. Germline lookup yields CDR1 MNHEY and CDR2 SMNVEV (reference sequence). The CDR3 protein is CASSLWGGRNQPQHF. DNA for the CDR3: TGTGCCAGCAGTTTATGGGGGGGAAGGAATCAGCCCCAGCATTTT.

A few counts support this clone. The chain links TRBV19 to TRBJ2-1, with D perhaps TRBD2 (6 bases). Trimming removed 4 bases from V and 7 bases from J, with 29 bases in between. CDR1 LNHDA and CDR2 SQIVND come from the germline V gene (reference sequence). The CDR3 contains 19 residues. CDR3 protein: CASSTRLVSGNYRANEQFF. The CDR3 coding sequence is TGTGCCAGTAGTACACGACTAGTTTCCGGTAACTACAGAGCGAATGAGCAGTTCTTC.

In nucleotides, the CDR3 is TGTGCCTGGAGTGAACAGGGGGCTTCTAACTATGGCTACACCTTC. Amino acid sequence: CAWSEQGASNYGYTF. The chain joins TRBV30 to TRBJ1-2, with 9 bases that match TRBD1. The CDR3 has 15 residues. CDR1 GTSNPN and CDR2 SVGIG come from the germline V gene (reference sequence). V lost 1 base and J lost 0; bases outside the gene matches: 3.

This rearrangement joins TRBV5-1 to TRBJ1-1; 7 bases map to TRBD1. V lost 0 bases and J lost 13; bases outside the gene matches: 9. The V gene's germline CDR1 is SGHRS and CDR2 YFSETQ. The CDR3 has 13 amino acids. The CDR3 DNA reads TGCGCCAGCAGCTTGGTTGAAAGGGGGCTGGTTTTCTTT. Translated: CASSLVERGLVFF.

This chain uses TRBV4-2 with TRBJ2-7; no firm D call. Germline V lookup: CDR1 LGHNA, CDR2 YNFKEQ. V was clipped by 0 bases and J by 0 bases, with 12 bases between them. The CDR3 contains 16 residues. CDR3 sequence reads: CASSQDEGSGSYEQYF. Here the CDR3 DNA reads TGTGCCAGCAGCCAAGATGAAGGCAGTGGCTCCTACGAGCAGTACTTC.

This clone was recorded once. The gene calls are TRBV5-8 and TRBJ1-5; 7 nucleotides agree with TRBD1. Germline lookup yields CDR1 SGHTS and CDR2 YDEGEE. The J segment lost 1 base and the V segment lost 4 bases, leaving 5 bases of the junction unmatched. This CDR3 has 15 residues. The CDR3 here is CASSHGQASNQPQHF. The CDR3 nucleotides are TGTGCCAGCAGCCATGGACAGGCGAGCAATCAGCCCCAGCATTTT.

The chain links TRBV21-1 to TRBJ2-7; TRBD1, the table's D call, lacks a check against the DNA. TRBV21-1 is noted as a pseudogene. CDR3 length equals 13 residues. This CDR3 is CASIRPGQNEQYF. For the CDR3, the DNA is TGTGCCAGCATTCGCCCAGGTCAAAACGAGCAGTACTTC.

This chain joins TRBV6-5 and TRBJ1-1; D is possibly TRBD1 (5 bases). The CDR3 length is 16 residues. With 0 bases removed from V and 4 bases from J, the gap between germline ends came to 15 bases. CDR1 and CDR2 (germline): MNHEY, SVGAGI. CDR3 amino acids: CASSYSGDPVGTEAFF. The CDR3 DNA is TGTGCCAGCAGTTACTCGGGGGATCCGGTGGGCACTGAAGCTTTCTTT.

The chain employs TRBV6-1 and TRBJ1-5; TRBD1 aligns across 8 bases. In germline, CDR1 is MNHNS, CDR2 SASEGT. The CDR3 loop spans 14 amino acids. After removal of 4 bases from V and 6 bases from J, the junction contained 5 bases not matched to a gene. CDR3: CASSVDRASQPQHF. DNA of the CDR3: TGTGCCAGCAGTGTGGACAGGGCGAGTCAGCCCCAGCATTTT.

This clone showed up just once. The CDR3 nucleotides read TGTGCCAGCAGCCAAGAAGTTTTTATGAATGAGCAGTTCTTC. It encodes CASSQEVFMNEQFF. This chain joins TRBV14 and TRBJ2-1, with unresolved D. V lost 0 bases and J lost 7, with 10 bases in between. The germline gives CDR1 SGHDN, CDR2 FVKESK. CDR3 length: 14 residues.

The chain is built from TRBV30 and TRBJ1-5; D remains ambiguous. Germline values: CDR1 GTSNPN, CDR2 SVGIG (reference sequence). The V and J ends lost 2 bases and 5 bases respectively, with 10 bases between them. This CDR3 is built from 13 residues. This CDR3 is CAWSYGRDQPQHF. The DNA for the CDR3 is TGTGCCTGGAGTTATGGCAGAGATCAGCCCCAGCATTTT.

The chain recombines TRBV4-1 with TRBJ1-2; 8 bases map to TRBD1. V was clipped by 3 bases and J by 0 bases; unmatched bases: 3. Per germline, CDR1 MGHRA and CDR2 YSYEKL. The CDR3 runs to 15 residues. The CDR3 loop is CASSQDRAANYGYTF. DNA for the CDR3: TGCGCCAGCAGCCAGGACAGGGCAGCTAACTATGGCTACACCTTC.

This rearrangement joins TRBV19 to TRBJ1-2, with 7 nucleotides matching TRBD1. The CDR3 is made up of 14 amino acids. Unmatched junction bases numbered 8, after V lost 6 bases and J lost 4 bases. Germline loops: CDR1 LNHDA, CDR2 SQIVND (reference sequence). The CDR3 loop is CASSFIRGTYGYTF. The CDR3 DNA sequence: TGTGCCAGTAGCTTCATCAGGGGGACCTATGGCTACACCTTC.

With respect to this clone: The junction does not match germline at one end; this may be a read error. The V and J genes are TRBV5-1 and TRBJ1-4; 8 bases line up with TRBD1. Germline CDR1 is SGHRS and CDR2 is YFSETQ. The CDR3 totals 15 residues. CDR3 residues: CASSAGQGSLKKLFF. The CDR3 DNA is TGTGCCAGCAGCGCAGGACAGGGAAGTCTAAAAAAACTGTTTTTT.

This clone was counted between two and nine times. This sequence joins TRBV7-8 and TRBJ1-1, with 9 bases identical to TRBD1. V lost 6 bases to trimming and J lost 3 bases; unmatched junction nucleotides: 5. CDR3 length equals 14 residues. Germline V CDR1 and CDR2: SGHVS, FQNEAQ. The DNA of the CDR3 is TGTGCCAGCAGACCGACAGGGGGTTACACTGAAGCTTTCTTT. Encoded protein: CASRPTGGYTEAFF.

This chain connects TRBV2 to TRBJ2-2, with 8 bases aligning to TRBD2. Germline loops: CDR1 SNHLY, CDR2 FYNNEI. This CDR3 has 13 residues. J gave up 7 bases and V 6 bases, and 4 bases lay outside the gene matches. The chain's CDR3 is CASRDGRGGELFF. The CDR3 bases are TGTGCCAGCAGGGACGGGAGGGGCGGGGAGCTGTTTTTT.

This sequence joins TRBV19 and TRBJ1-2; D remains unclear. The germline V and J ends were trimmed by 3 bases and 8 bases, with 16 bases remaining between them. Per the germline V gene, CDR1 is LNHDA and CDR2 is SQIVND (reference sequence). The CDR3 extends over 14 amino acids. The CDR3 loop is CASSIPPNRRGYTF. The CDR3 DNA is TGTGCCAGTAGTATCCCTCCGAACCGTCGGGGCTACACCTTC.

The chain couples TRBV18 to TRBJ1-6; D is uncertain. V was cut by 3 bases and J by 7 bases, with 22 bases left in between. The CDR3 has 18 residues. CDR1 KGHSH and CDR2 LQKENI come from the germline V gene. This chain's CDR3 is CASSPTFEDRVGNSPLHF. As DNA, the CDR3 is TGTGCCAGCTCACCCACTTTTGAGGACCGAGTAGGCAATTCACCCCTCCACTTT.

The chain links TRBV11-2 to TRBJ2-3; perhaps D is TRBD1 or TRBD2 (5 bases each). The germline V gene has CDR1 SGHAT and CDR2 FQNNGV. Trimming cost V 4 bases and J 6 bases, with 11 bases left between them. The CDR3 covers 13 residues. The CDR3: CASSSPGTDTQYF. The CDR3 DNA sequence: TGTGCCAGCAGCTCCCCCGGGACGGATACGCAGTATTTT. Filled out from reference TRBV11-2 and TRBJ2-3, the complete variable domain reads EAGVAQSPRYKIIEKRQSVAFWCNPISGHATLYWYQQILGQGPKLLIQFQNNGVVDDSQLPKDRFSAERLKGVDSTLKIQPAKLEDSAVYLCASSSPGTDTQYFGPGTRLTVL.

The rearrangement joins TRBV6-5 to TRBJ1-6; D uncertain. CDR1 MNHEY and CDR2 SVGAGI come from the germline V gene. The CDR3 is 15 amino acids. Between the trimmed V and J ends, which lost 6 bases and 7 bases, there was a span of 16 bases. CDR3 protein: CASSRSGPANSPLHF. The CDR3 bases are TGTGCCAGCAGCCGATCAGGACCGGCCAATTCACCCCTCCACTTT.

The sample holds one count of this clone. The chain recombines TRBV10-3 with TRBJ1-1; TRBD1 might be the D (6 bases). V shed 0 bases and J shed 6 bases, with 11 bases lying between them. Germline V gene data show CDR1 as ENHRY and CDR2 as SYGVKD. The CDR3 has 14 amino acids. CDR3 sequence: CAISESGGGAEAFF. The CDR3 nucleotides are TGTGCCATCAGTGAGTCGGGAGGGGGGGCTGAAGCTTTCTTT.

This clone was seen ten or more times. The V call is TRBV7-3, the J call TRBJ2-3, with 7 bases matching TRBD1. Germline-derived CDR1 and CDR2 are SGHTA and FQGTGA. CDR3 length: 14 amino acids. V lost 5 bases to trimming and J lost 2 bases; unmatched junction nucleotides: 4. Here the CDR3 reads CASSPDRFTDTQYF. Here the CDR3 DNA reads TGTGCCAGCAGCCCGGACAGGTTCACAGATACGCAGTATTTT.